Sequencing of this T cell receptor beta chain was carried out in a study of T cells in Graves' hyperthyroidism and ophthalmopathy. General study findings and limits: Expanded thyroid clonotypes (above 0.001) were mostly also found in blood.

RNA transcripts yielded amplified TCR beta CDR3 regions. First-round RT-PCR targeting the TCR CDR3 was performed with the HTBI primer set. In TCRdb, the multiplex PCR reads were re-called with MiXCR into one record per CDR3 protein. The sample has approximately 360,000 distinct CDR3 sequences; around 25% are singletons. There are many counts of this clonotype. What it binds is unknown. The CDR3 runs to 14 residues. V gave up 5 bases and J gave up 3 bases, with 14 bases separating them. CDR1 SGHTA and CDR2 FQGTGA come from the germline V gene. This chain joins TRBV7-3 and TRBJ2-7; tentatively, D is TRBD2 (6 bases). The TCR originated in a man over 45 with Graves' hyperthyroidism. Material: blood. In nucleotides, the CDR3 is TGTGCCAGCAGCGAAGGAGGGCCCAACTACGAGCAGTACTTC. It specifies CASSEGGPNYEQYF. The full variable domain, its missing parts supplied by reference TRBV7-3 and TRBJ2-7, is GAGVSQTPSNKVTEKGKYVELRCDPISGHTALYWYRQSLGQGPEFLIYFQGTGAADDSGLPNDRFFAVRPEGSVSTLKIQRTERGDSAVYLCASSEGGPNYEQYFGPGTRLTVT.